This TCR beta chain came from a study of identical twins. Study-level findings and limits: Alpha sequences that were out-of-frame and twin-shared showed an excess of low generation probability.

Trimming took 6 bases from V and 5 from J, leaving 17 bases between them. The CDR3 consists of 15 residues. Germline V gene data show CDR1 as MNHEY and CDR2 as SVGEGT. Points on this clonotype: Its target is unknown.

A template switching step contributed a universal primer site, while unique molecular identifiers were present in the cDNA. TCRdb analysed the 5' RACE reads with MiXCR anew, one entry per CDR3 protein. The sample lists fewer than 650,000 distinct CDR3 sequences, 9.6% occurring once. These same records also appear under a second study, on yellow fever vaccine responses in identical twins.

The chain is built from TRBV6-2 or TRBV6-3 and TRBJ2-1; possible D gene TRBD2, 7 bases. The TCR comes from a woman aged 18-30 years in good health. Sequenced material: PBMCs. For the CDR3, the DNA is TGTGCCAGCAGCCCAAGTTGGGAGGGGGACAATGAGCAGTTCTTC. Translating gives CASSPSWEGDNEQFF.